Sequencing of this T cell receptor (beta chain) was carried out in a study of blood T cell repertoires in COVID-19. Looking at the study overall: Samples representing acute and convalescent COVID-19 were sourced from the United States, Italy and Spain. Sources were T cells, B-cell-depleted T cells, or PBMCs; the material itself was cDNA or gDNA.

As handled by the study authors: How many nucleated cells were present was estimated from reference gene primer amplification. Profiling relied on immunoSEQ multiplex PCR, and the TCRdb table lists in-frame clones only, not all of them. V, J and clone size are those of that table, while D and trimming were read from the DNA. Altogether 92,000 or so clones are present, 60% to 80% being singletons, with the ten largest covering roughly 14%. Source material: peripheral blood. The clonotype originates from a woman of 80 years or more with acute or convalescent COVID-19.

CDR3 sequence reads: CASSRLQHLNTEAFF. CDR3 in DNA: TGCGCCAGCAGCCGACTTCAACATCTGAACACTGAAGCTTTCTTT. The V and J genes are TRBV4-1 and TRBJ1-1; D is ambiguous. The V and J ends lost 4 bases and 0 bases respectively, with 12 bases between them. This CDR3 comprises 15 residues. Germline CDR1 and CDR2: MGHRA and YSYEKL.